This T cell receptor beta chain was captured by sequencing in a study of T cells after yellow fever vaccination (dated by TCRdb to about 2019). For the study in its entirety: Libraries from fractions with low cell numbers were prepared with the SMART-Seq v4 Ultra Low Input RNA kit. To follow T-cell clones before and after primary and booster YFV17D yellow fever vaccination, bulk TCR alpha and beta repertoires were sequenced over time. Two healthy male donors, one aged 18 to 30 and one aged 30 to 40 years, made up the cohort. Blood was drawn at multiple timepoints before and after primary and secondary immunization, with bulk PBMC replicates and cell subsets isolated. Summary of the overall study and its limitations: A small share of clonotypes was detected in both CD4 and CD8 compartments, with the overlap likely arising from convergent recombination. Most clones expanded after primary vaccination were re-detected after the booster (almost 98% of CD4 and approximately 85% of CD8), suggesting broad memory maintenance. Because only a couple of donors were included in the study, the extent to which the findings can be generalized is limited. Compared with the primary T-cell response, the secondary T-cell response was weaker but faster, peaking on day 5 rather than day 15. FACS-sorted repertoires could contain abundant contaminating clonotypes from the bulk population, so computational filtering was required.

The instrument given in TCRdb is Illumina NovaSeq 6000. TCR cDNA was synthesized by 5'RACE template switching, which introduced a universal primer site and unique molecular identifiers. Priming of cDNA synthesis was performed from both the TCR alpha and TCR beta constant segments. Library amplification involved two PCR steps, and the second step added sample barcodes and sequencing adapters. Libraries were sequenced on Illumina HiSeq 2500 (2x100 bp) or NovaSeq (2x150 bp). The paper's data handling went like this. Demultiplexing of reads and collapsing into UMI consensus sequences were performed with MIGEC, and V(D)J alignment was carried out with MiXCR. Using edgeR on replicate PBMC samples, clonotypes were called vaccine-responding if FDR was below 0.01 and the log2 fold change was above 5 up to day 15. CD4 or CD8 identity was assigned to each bulk clonotype according to whether the clonotype was present at higher abundance in the sequenced CD4 repertoire or the sequenced CD8 repertoire. TCRdb ran its own pipeline on the public reads, namely fastp trimming at Q25 and MiXCR clone calling, and kept in-frame beta chains. Merged by CDR3 protein, the rows form single entries marked with the most common genes and DNA. TCRdb assigned the V and J calls; the authors' analysis was not used. A total of about 220,000 distinct CDR3 sequences appear in this sample, approximately 3% of them only once. The biggest ten clones account for approximately 3.5% of the sample.

This clonotype was detected many times. Its target antigen remains unknown. Qualities for individual bases were not recorded, and no much larger clone is one base off. The treatment or condition label on this specimen signifies: live attenuated yellow fever vaccine strain. PBMCs were isolated from peripheral blood using a standard Ficoll-Paque protocol. Dynabeads CD4 and CD8 positive selection kits were used to isolate CD4 and CD8 T-cell fractions. TriZol was used to extract RNA from bulk PBMCs, from CD4 and CD8 fractions, and from dextramer-positive and dextramer-negative fractions. The clonotype comes from a man between 18 and 29 years old who received the YFV17D yellow fever vaccine. This material consisted of CD4+ T cells sorted from PBMCs, taken 10 days after the yellow fever booster vaccination.

The CDR3 in this case is CASSLNSVGVTNYGYTF. The DNA sequence is given as TGTGCCAGCAGCTTAAACTCCGTAGGGGTCACTAACTATGGCTACACCTTC. Recombination joined TRBV7-9 with TRBJ1-2; the best D guess is TRBD1, with 5 bases matching. V is reduced by 2 bases and J by 0 bases, leaving a spacing of 16 bases between them. From a lookup of the germline V gene (reference sequence), CDR1 and CDR2 are SEHNR and FQNEAQ. The CDR3 has 17 amino acids, counting the end cysteine and phenylalanine. This entry keeps only the CDR3 DNA: 51 bases, framed from base 1.